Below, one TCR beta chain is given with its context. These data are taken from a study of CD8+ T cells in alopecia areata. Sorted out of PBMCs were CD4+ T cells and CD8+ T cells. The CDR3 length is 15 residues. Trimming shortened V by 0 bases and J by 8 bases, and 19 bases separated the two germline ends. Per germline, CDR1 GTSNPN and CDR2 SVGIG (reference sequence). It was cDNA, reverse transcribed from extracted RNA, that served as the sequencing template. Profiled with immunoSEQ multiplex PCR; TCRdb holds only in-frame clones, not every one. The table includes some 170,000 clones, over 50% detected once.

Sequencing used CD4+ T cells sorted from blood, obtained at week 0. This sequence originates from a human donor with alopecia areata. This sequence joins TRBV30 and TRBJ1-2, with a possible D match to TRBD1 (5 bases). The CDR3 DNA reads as TGTGCCTGGAGTGTGGGGCGGCCGTCGATAGGGGGCTACACCTTC. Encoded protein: CAWSVGRPSIGGYTF. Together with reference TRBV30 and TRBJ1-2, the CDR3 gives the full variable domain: SQTIHQWPATLVQPVGSPLSLECTVEGTSNPNLYWYRQAAGRGLQLLFYSVGIGQISSEVPQNLSASRPQDRQFILSSKKLLLSDSGFYLCAWSVGRPSIGGYTFGSGTRLTVV.